A single sample gave rise to the 17 T cell receptor beta chains below, sequenced in a study of cytomegalovirus exposure and HLA in healthy donors. 13 Jbeta primers and 60 Vbeta primers were used for the PCR. Assay: immunoSEQ multiplex PCR; the TCRdb copy retains only in-frame clones and omits some. The table shows 120,000 to 150,000 clones, with 70% to 80% occurring only once. Sequenced: PBMCs. These receptors were taken from a man aged 40-49 years in good health and CMV-seropositive.

The chain carries TRBV19 and TRBJ2-1; tentative D call: TRBD1 (5 bases). Trimming left V 4 bases short and J 6 bases short, with 10 bases between. CDR1 is LNHDA, CDR2 SQIVND, per germline (reference sequence). CDR3 length: 13 amino acids. The CDR3 DNA sequence: TGTGCCAGTAGTAGTCGACAGCCCAATGAGCAGTTCTTC. Protein product: CASSSRQPNEQFF.

The rearrangement joins TRBV5-4 to TRBJ2-7, with D possibly TRBD1 on 6 matching bases. The CDR3 length is 18 residues. Germline CDR1 and CDR2: SGHNT and YYREEE (reference sequence). Trimming removed 5 bases at V and 3 bases at J, with 27 bases between. The CDR3 reads CASREQGNIPTPNYEQYF. The CDR3 nucleotides are TGTGCCAGCAGAGAACAGGGCAACATTCCCACGCCTAACTACGAGCAGTACTTC.

This chain links TRBV2 with TRBJ2-1; D call uncertain. V gave up 10 bases and J gave up 5 bases, with 21 bases separating them. Per the germline V gene, CDR1 is SNHLY and CDR2 is FYNNEI. CDR3 size: 15 residues. The CDR3 coding sequence is TGTGCCATCATGACTCCGGCATACCATAACAATGAGCAGTTCTTC. Translated, it gives CAIMTPAYHNNEQFF.

This chain connects TRBV7-9 to TRBJ2-2; D uncertain. Trimming left V 1 base short and J 6 bases short, with 9 bases between. Germline CDR1 and CDR2: SEHNR and FQNEAQ (reference sequence). This CDR3 comprises 14 residues. CDR3 nucleotide sequence: TGTGCCAGCAGCTTAGGGATCCAGGCCGGGGAGCTGTTTTTT. This codes for CASSLGIQAGELFF.

This clone has a single count. The chain combines TRBV11-2 with TRBJ1-1, with 8 bases identical to TRBD1. Germline CDR1 is SGHAT and CDR2 is FQNNGV. The CDR3 contains 16 residues. V shed 3 bases and J 3 bases; nucleotides not matched to a gene: 9. CDR3 amino acids: CASSFWERQGHTEAFF. The DNA for the CDR3 is TGTGCCAGCAGCTTTTGGGAGCGACAGGGGCACACTGAAGCTTTCTTT.

This clone was seen a few times. The rearrangement uses TRBV28 and TRBJ2-7, with 10 bases that match TRBD2. CDR1 and CDR2 from the germline V gene are MDHEN and SYDVKM. The CDR3 contains 15 residues. J was trimmed by 3 bases and V by 4 bases; bases with no gene match: 6. Written as DNA, the CDR3 is TGTGCCAGCAGTTCCTTAGCGGGAGGTCTCTACGAGCAGTACTTC. Protein product: CASSSLAGGLYEQYF. The variable domain in full, with the rest retrieved from reference TRBV28 and TRBJ2-7, is DVKVTQSSRYLVKRTGEKVFLECVQDMDHENMFWYRQDPGLGLRLIYFSYDVKMKEKGDIPEGYSVSREKKERFSLILESASTNQTSMYLCASSSLAGGLYEQYFGPGTRLTVT.

V is TRBV4-1 and J is TRBJ2-1, with 7 bases aligning to TRBD2. The length of the CDR3 is 15 residues. The trim removed 2 bases at V and 4 bases at J, leaving 5 bases unmatched. The V gene's germline CDR1 is MGHRA and CDR2 YSYEKL. The CDR3 DNA reads as TGCGCCAGCAGCCAACGGGACTATAAGTACAATGAGCAGTTCTTC. Translating gives CASSQRDYKYNEQFF.

This rearrangement joins TRBV2 to TRBJ1-2; TRBD1 matches 7 bases. The CDR3 runs 18 residues. The junction had 19 bases not matched to a gene; V was cut back by 6 bases and J by 3 bases. CDR1 SNHLY and CDR2 FYNNEI come from the germline V gene. The CDR3 nucleotides are TGTGCCAGCAGGGGGGGTTCCGGGGACAGACCTTCTCACTATGGCTACACCTTC. It encodes CASRGGSGDRPSHYGYTF.

The chain combines TRBV2 with TRBJ1-2; a possible D gene is TRBD1 (5 bases). V gave up 8 bases and J gave up 0 bases, with 16 bases separating them. The CDR3 covers 15 residues. The germline V gene encodes CDR1 SNHLY and CDR2 FYNNEI. The CDR3 is CASVLEGVANYGYTF. CDR3 nucleotides: TGTGCCAGCGTCTTGGAAGGGGTCGCTAACTATGGCTACACCTTC.

V and J are TRBV5-1 and TRBJ2-7, with TRBD2 matching 14 bases. J lost 6 bases, V lost 0 bases, and 5 bases had no gene match. The CDR3 has 16 residues. Germline-derived CDR1 and CDR2 are SGHRS and YFSETQ. The CDR3 nucleotides read TGCGCCAGCAGCTTGGGACTAGCGGGAGGGCCCTCCGAGCAGTACTTC. Translating it yields CASSLGLAGGPSEQYF.

V is TRBV9 and J is TRBJ2-1; 8 bases align to TRBD2. With 4 bases clipped from V and 4 bases from J, the junction kept 10 bases outside the gene matches. Germline V gene lookup returns CDR1 SGDLS and CDR2 YYNGEE. This CDR3 region has 16 residues. The CDR3 protein is CASSLLTSGAYNEQFF. The DNA of the CDR3 is TGTGCCAGCAGCCTTCTCACTAGCGGAGCTTACAATGAGCAGTTCTTC.

The chain combines TRBV7-6 with TRBJ2-1; the match to TRBD2 covers 10 bases. This CDR3 comprises 15 residues. Per the germline V gene, CDR1 is SGHVS and CDR2 is FNYEAQ. V lost 2 bases to trimming and J lost 10 bases; unmatched junction nucleotides: 8. In DNA, the CDR3 is TGTGCCAGCAGCTTAAGAGCGGGAGGGCCATGGGAGCAGTTCTTC. It specifies CASSLRAGGPWEQFF.

The chain combines TRBV7-2 with TRBJ2-5, with 10 bases fitting TRBD2. With 3 bases clipped from V and 7 bases from J, the junction kept 8 bases outside the gene matches. Germline values: CDR1 SGHTA, CDR2 FQGNSA. This CDR3 is built from 15 residues. The CDR3 DNA reads as TGTGCCAGCAGCTTTTCCGGGACTAGCGTTTGGACCCAGTACTTC. Amino acid sequence: CASSFSGTSVWTQYF.

This clone was picked up one time. The CDR3 DNA sequence: TGCGCCAGCAGCTTGGGATGGTTGGGCGAGAATGAAAAACTGTTTTTT. Amino acid sequence: CASSLGWLGENEKLFF. The chain is built from TRBV5-1 and TRBJ1-4; D remains unclear. V was shortened by 0 bases and J by 5 bases, with 14 bases between the two germline ends. This CDR3 has 16 amino acids. Germline CDR1 SGHRS, CDR2 YFSETQ.

The rearrangement uses TRBV19 and TRBJ2-1, with D unresolved. In germline, CDR1 is LNHDA, CDR2 SQIVND (reference sequence). Trimming left V 3 bases short and J 7 bases short, with 10 bases between. This CDR3 contains 13 residues. In DNA, the CDR3 is TGTGCCAGTAGTATTTCAGTGGCTAATGAGCAGTTCTTC. Amino acid sequence: CASSISVANEQFF. Complete variable domain (other parts from reference TRBV19 and TRBJ2-1): DGGITQSPKYLFRKEGQNVTLSCEQNLNHDAMYWYRQDPGQGLRLIYYSQIVNDFQKGDIAEGYSVSREKKESFPLTVTSAQKNPTAFYLCASSISVANEQFFGPGTRLTVL.

The V and J genes are TRBV7-2 and TRBJ2-2; no reliable D call. Germline V lookup: CDR1 SGHTA, CDR2 FQGNSA. V lost 1 base and J lost 0, with 3 bases in between. CDR3 length: 14 residues. The CDR3 protein is CASSLVSNTGELFF. DNA for the CDR3: TGTGCCAGCAGCTTAGTCTCGAACACCGGGGAGCTGTTTTTT. Full variable domain (remainder filled in from reference TRBV7-2 and TRBJ2-2): GAGVSQSPSNKVTEKGKDVELRCDPISGHTALYWYRQSLGQGLEFLIYFQGNSAPDKSGLPSDRFSAERTGGSVSTLTIQRTQQEDSAVYLCASSLVSNTGELFFGEGSRLTVL.

This clone appeared many times. The V gene is TRBV19, the J gene TRBJ1-5, with D possibly TRBD1 on 5 matching bases. Trimming took off 2 bases at V and 8 bases at J, with 13 bases between the two ends. The germline CDR1 and CDR2 sequences are LNHDA and SQIVND (reference sequence). The CDR3 is 14 residues long. CDR3 amino acids: CASSIRQGQEPQHF. The CDR3 DNA sequence: TGTGCCAGTAGTATACGGCAGGGCCAAGAGCCCCAGCATTTT.